This T cell receptor (beta chain) was recovered during a study of shared clonotypes between healthy human individuals. Study context: For every donor, three CD4 naive, three CD4 memory, two CD8 naive and one CD8 memory plates were used. Broader study findings: Only blood samples were collected, and tissue repertoires likely differ.

With regard to this clone: Its antigen is unidentified.

Sequencing used immunoSEQ multiplex PCR; TCRdb keeps in-frame clones, though not all of them. The sample consists of hundreds of thousands of clones, around 72% of them appearing once. The V gene's germline CDR1 is LGHNA and CDR2 YNFKEQ. With V trimmed by 0 bases and J by 0 bases, 0 bases remained unmatched. The length of the CDR3 is 16 residues. The sequenced sample was memory CD4+ T cells sorted from blood. Subset defined: CD45RA-negative fraction. This clonotype was sampled from a woman in her twenties or thirties in good health. The chain links TRBV4-2 to TRBJ2-1; 9 nucleotides match TRBD2. For the CDR3, the DNA is TGTGCCAGCAGCCAAGAACTAGCGGGCTCCTACAATGAGCAGTTCTTC. As protein: CASSQELAGSYNEQFF.